Sequencing of this TCR beta chain was carried out in a study of blood T cell repertoires in COVID-19. Turning to the study itself: T cells, B-cell-depleted T cells, or PBMCs provided the cDNA or gDNA that served as material.

The germline V gene has CDR1 SGHTA and CDR2 FQGNSA. V dropped 9 bases and J dropped 4 bases, with 15 bases sitting between them. This CDR3 region has 13 residues. In the original processing: Amplified reference gene primers provided the basis for estimating nucleated cell counts. Sequenced by immunoSEQ multiplex PCR; TCRdb stores in-frame clones only, minus some. V and J calls plus clone size are reproduced from that table; the DNA served to infer D and trimming. This sample has about 58,000 clones, with 85% to 90% found just once. J is TRBJ2-5 and V is TRBV7-2; tentatively, D is TRBD1 (6 bases). The specimen sequenced was peripheral blood. The sequence derives from a man in his 60s with acute or convalescent COVID-19. This CDR3 reads CASLRGGGETQYF. In DNA, the CDR3 is TGTGCCAGTCTCAGGGGTGGAGGAGAGACCCAGTACTTC.